This passage covers 30 T cell receptor beta chains from one sample sequenced in a study of a mutant IDH1 vaccine in newly diagnosed glioma. Generated by immunoSEQ multiplex PCR, the TCRdb table keeps only in-frame clones and is missing some. In the table there are over 35,000 clones, 70% to 85% of which are singletons. Which antigens these TCRs recognize remains unknown. Time point indicated: week 23, last vaccination. What each vaccine dose contained was 300 ug of mutant IDH1 20-mer peptide, accompanied by topical imiquimod. The sequences come from PBMCs, collected from a glioma patient whose treatment included an IDH1 peptide vaccine. The receptors shown here come from a woman between 18 and 30 years old with glioma. Some clones in this sample may be carry-over from other donors' samples.

The gene calls are TRBV7-8 and TRBJ1-2, with D possibly matching TRBD1 (6 bases). Germline V lookup: CDR1 SGHVS, CDR2 FQNEAQ. This CDR3 has 15 residues. Trimming shortened V by 1 base and J by 5 bases, and 14 bases separated the two germline ends. CDR3 nucleotides: TGTGCCAGCAGCTTAGGAGGACAGCCTGGATATGGCTACACCTTC. Translation gives CASSLGGQPGYGYTF.

The CDR3 bases are TGTGCCAGCAGCTCCTTGGGACACCGAGATCAGCCCCAGCATTTT. Residues: CASSSLGHRDQPQHF. This chain uses TRBV6-5 with TRBJ1-5; maybe TRBD1 (6 bases). The CDR3 has 15 residues. The ends were cut back, 6 bases at V and 5 bases at J, with 17 bases in the middle. Germline CDR1 and CDR2: MNHEY and SVGAGI.

V usage is TRBV19 and J usage is TRBJ2-1; D not resolved. The CDR3 is 15 amino acids. Trimming left V 7 bases short and J 3 bases short, with 16 bases between. CDR1 LNHDA and CDR2 SQIVND come from the germline V gene (reference sequence). This CDR3 reads CASKASIHLYNEQFF. The CDR3 DNA is TGTGCCAGTAAAGCCTCCATTCATCTCTACAATGAGCAGTTCTTC.

V is TRBV6-5 and J is TRBJ2-6, with TRBD2 as a possible D gene (7 bases). The germline V gene encodes CDR1 MNHEY and CDR2 SVGAGI. V lost 1 base to trimming and J lost 2 bases, with 9 bases between them. This CDR3 has 16 residues. The chain's CDR3 is CASSYWEGAGANVLTF. The CDR3 DNA sequence: TGTGCCAGCAGTTACTGGGAGGGGGCTGGGGCCAACGTCCTGACTTTC.

J is TRBJ1-5 and V is TRBV5-5, with 7 nucleotides matching TRBD1. The CDR3 contains 15 residues. Germline V CDR1 and CDR2: SGHKS, YYEKEE (reference sequence). Trimming at V came to 4 bases and at J to 4 bases, leaving 8 bases not matched to a gene. This CDR3 is CASSPTTGINQPQHF. The CDR3 bases are TGTGCCAGCAGCCCGACGACAGGGATTAATCAGCCCCAGCATTTT.

The rearrangement uses TRBV5-6 and TRBJ1-2, with D perhaps matching TRBD1 (6 bases). Trimming took 4 bases from V and 2 from J, leaving 15 bases between them. The germline V gene has CDR1 SGHDT and CDR2 YYEEEE. The CDR3 totals 15 residues. The CDR3 sequence: CASSPGGGGNYGYTF. CDR3 nucleotide sequence: TGTGCCAGCAGCCCCGGGGGTGGGGGCAACTATGGCTACACCTTC.

V and J are TRBV30 and TRBJ2-7, with TRBD1 matching over 7 bases. Germline V gives CDR1 GTSNPN, CDR2 SVGIG (reference sequence). The CDR3 contains 15 residues. Losses at the gene ends were 2 bases for V and 5 bases for J; bases not matched to a gene: 12. The CDR3: CAWSPGGRMANEQYF. As DNA, the CDR3 is TGTGCCTGGAGTCCAGGGGGACGGATGGCGAACGAGCAGTACTTC.

The J gene is TRBJ2-7, the V gene TRBV5-5, with 7 positions matching TRBD2. The J segment lost 1 base and the V segment lost 5 bases, leaving 3 bases of the junction unmatched. Germline CDR1 is SGHKS and CDR2 is YYEKEE (reference sequence). This CDR3 contains 13 residues. The DNA for the CDR3 is TGTGCCAGCAGGAGCGGGACTTCCTACGAGCAGTACTTC. As protein: CASRSGTSYEQYF. The variable domain in full, completed from reference TRBV5-5 and TRBJ2-7, reads DAGVTQSPTHLIKTRGQQVTLRCSPISGHKSVSWYQQVLGQGPQFIFQYYEKEERGRGNFPDRFSARQFPNYSSELNVNALLLGDSALYLCASRSGTSYEQYFGPGTRLTVT.

The V and J genes are TRBV13 and TRBJ1-4, with 7 nucleotides matching TRBD1. Per germline, CDR1 PRHDT and CDR2 FYEKMQ (reference sequence). With 3 bases clipped from V and 0 bases from J, the junction kept 7 bases outside the gene matches. The CDR3 sequence is 17 residues long. The CDR3 DNA reads as TGTGCCAGCAGCTTCCGACCAGGGGGAACAACTAATGAAAAACTGTTTTTT. This codes for CASSFRPGGTTNEKLFF.

The chain is built from TRBV9 and TRBJ1-3; D remains unclear. Trimming pared 4 bases from V and 3 bases from J, leaving 11 bases between. This CDR3 comprises 14 residues. Germline CDR1 reads SGDLS; CDR2 reads YYNGEE. CDR3 residues: CASSPGGVGNTIYF. The CDR3 DNA follows: TGTGCCAGCAGCCCCGGCGGCGTTGGAAACACCATATATTTT.

The rearrangement joins TRBV6-5 to TRBJ2-3, with TRBD2 matching over 11 bases. Germline CDR1 and CDR2: MNHEY and SVGAGI. This CDR3 is built from 15 residues. V lost 2 bases to trimming and J lost 5 bases; unmatched junction nucleotides: 3. CDR3 nucleotides: TGTGCCAGCAGTTACATAGCGGGAGGGTTAGATACGCAGTATTTT. It encodes CASSYIAGGLDTQYF.

J is TRBJ2-7 and V is TRBV7-9, with 9 bases that match TRBD1. The V segment lost 5 bases and the J segment 4 bases; nucleotides outside the gene matches: 6. The CDR3 is 14 amino acids. Looked up from germline, CDR1 is SEHNR and CDR2 is FQNEAQ (reference sequence). CDR3: CASSPSGTGYEQYF. In nucleotides, the CDR3 is TGTGCCAGCAGCCCCTCCGGGACAGGGTACGAGCAGTACTTC.

This chain links TRBV7-2 with TRBJ1-2, with 11 bases matching TRBD1. V shed 1 base and J 1 base; nucleotides not matched to a gene: 11. Germline V CDR1 and CDR2: SGHTA, FQGNSA. This CDR3 region has 19 residues. The CDR3: CASSLGSRRTGGGNYGYTF. The DNA of the CDR3 is TGTGCCAGCAGCTTAGGATCCCGTCGGACAGGGGGCGGTAACTATGGCTACACCTTC.

V gene TRBV5-6 combines with J gene TRBJ2-2; 10 bases line up with TRBD1. The trim removed 1 base at V and 1 base at J, leaving 4 bases unmatched. The CDR3 contains 17 residues. Germline V gives CDR1 SGHDT, CDR2 YYEEEE. CDR3: CASSLFGQGVNTGELFF. In nucleotides, the CDR3 is TGTGCCAGCAGCTTGTTTGGACAGGGGGTGAACACCGGGGAGCTGTTTTTT.

Only one count was recorded for this clone. The chain couples TRBV7-9 to TRBJ1-4; 7 bases fit TRBD1. The CDR3 runs 13 residues. CDR1 is SEHNR, CDR2 FQNEAQ, per germline (reference sequence). J gave up 12 bases and V 1 base, and 5 bases lay outside the gene matches. The CDR3 is CASSLERQGELFF. CDR3 coding DNA: TGTGCCAGCAGCTTAGAAAGACAGGGCGAACTGTTTTTT.

The chain couples TRBV4-1 to TRBJ1-2; 8 bases are shared with TRBD1. The CDR3 has 16 residues. Germline V lookup: CDR1 MGHRA, CDR2 YSYEKL. V shed 3 bases, J shed 3 bases, and the junction held 9 bases outside the gene matches. The CDR3 here is CASSQETGDGYYGYTF. Here the CDR3 DNA reads TGCGCCAGCAGCCAGGAGACAGGGGACGGGTACTATGGCTACACCTTC.

In its sample, this clone was seen a few times. The chain uses TRBV7-9 and TRBJ1-5, with 8 bases lining up with TRBD1. Germline V lookup: CDR1 SEHNR, CDR2 FQNEAQ (reference sequence). Trimming removed 5 bases from V and 2 bases from J; junction bases left unmatched: 5. This CDR3 is built from 15 residues. This CDR3 is CASSPDRVGNQPQHF. CDR3 nucleotides: TGTGCCAGCAGCCCGGACAGGGTTGGCAATCAGCCCCAGCATTTT.

The chain links TRBV9 to TRBJ2-2; 7 bases align to TRBD2. Losses at the gene ends were 0 bases for V and 0 bases for J; bases not matched to a gene: 5. The germline CDR1 and CDR2 sequences are SGDLS and YYNGEE. The CDR3 contains 17 residues. The CDR3 region has the DNA TGTGCCAGCAGCGTAGCTGTGGGAGGGCCGAACACCGGGGAGCTGTTTTTT. This gives the protein CASSVAVGGPNTGELFF. Variable domain in full (rest from reference TRBV9 and TRBJ2-2): DSGVTQTPKHLITATGQRVTLRCSPRSGDLSVYWYQQSLDQGLQFLIQYYNGEERAKGNILERFSAQQFPDLHSELNLSSLELGDSALYFCASSVAVGGPNTGELFFGEGSRLTVL.

This rearrangement joins TRBV7-8 to TRBJ1-2; 9 bases are shared with TRBD1. The CDR3 is 14 residues long. CDR1 and CDR2 (germline): SGHVS, FQNEAQ. Germline trimming cut 3 bases from V and 4 bases from J; bases unmatched to any gene: 3. The CDR3 region has the DNA TGTGCCAGCAGCTTGGGACAGGGTGGCTATGGCTACACCTTC. Protein: CASSLGQGGYGYTF.

The chain carries TRBV11-1 and TRBJ1-2; D gene uncertain. Deletions cut 5 bases from V and 8 bases from J, with 15 bases between. This CDR3 spans 13 amino acids. In germline, CDR1 is SGHAT, CDR2 FQDESV (reference sequence). The CDR3 DNA follows: TGTGCCAGCAGCGAACTTACGGGAGGGGGCTACACCTTC. Protein product: CASSELTGGGYTF.

The rearrangement joins TRBV9 to TRBJ1-1, with D perhaps matching TRBD1 (6 bases). The CDR3 is made up of 15 amino acids. Trimming took off 0 bases at V and 0 bases at J, with 9 bases between the two ends. Germline lookup yields CDR1 SGDLS and CDR2 YYNGEE. The CDR3, as DNA: TGTGCCAGCAGCGTAGAGGGGACAATGAACACTGAAGCTTTCTTT. It encodes CASSVEGTMNTEAFF. Using reference TRBV9 and TRBJ1-1 for the parts outside the CDR3, the full variable domain is DSGVTQTPKHLITATGQRVTLRCSPRSGDLSVYWYQQSLDQGLQFLIQYYNGEERAKGNILERFSAQQFPDLHSELNLSSLELGDSALYFCASSVEGTMNTEAFFGQGTRLTVV.

This chain joins TRBV5-1 and TRBJ2-1; D remains unclear. This CDR3 contains 16 residues. V lost 4 bases, J lost 0 bases, and 14 bases lay in between. From germline, CDR1 is SGHRS and CDR2 YFSETQ. The CDR3 loop reads CASSLPSLYSYNEQFF. DNA for the CDR3: TGCGCCAGCAGCCTCCCCAGCCTATACTCCTACAATGAGCAGTTCTTC.

The chain couples TRBV10-3 to TRBJ1-4, with 8 positions matching TRBD1. V shed 4 bases, J shed 8 bases, and the junction held 6 bases outside the gene matches. Germline values: CDR1 ENHRY, CDR2 SYGVKD. This CDR3 has 14 residues. CDR3 residues: CAISAGQGYEKLFF. The CDR3 DNA reads as TGTGCCATCAGTGCCGGACAGGGATACGAAAAACTGTTTTTT.

This sequence joins TRBV5-8 and TRBJ2-7; a possible D gene is TRBD2 (5 bases). CDR3 length: 12 amino acids. Germline V lookup: CDR1 SGHTS, CDR2 YDEGEE. The V and J ends lost 4 bases and 8 bases respectively, with 13 bases between them. The DNA of the CDR3 is TGTGCCAGCAGCCCTCGGGTAGCGCAGCAGTACTTC. Its translation: CASSPRVAQQYF.

This chain joins TRBV29-1 and TRBJ1-1; no firm D call. The CDR3 runs to 12 residues. With 4 bases removed from V and 1 base from J, the gap between germline ends came to 7 bases. CDR1 SQVTM and CDR2 ANQGSEA come from the germline V gene. The CDR3 nucleotides are TGCAGCGTTGGCCAGACGAACACTGAAGCTTTCTTT. This sequence encodes CSVGQTNTEAFF.

This rearrangement joins TRBV19 to TRBJ2-4; 9 bases map to TRBD1. The CDR3 is 14 amino acids. The V segment lost 5 bases and the J segment 8 bases; nucleotides outside the gene matches: 7. The germline V gene encodes CDR1 LNHDA and CDR2 SQIVND (reference sequence). The CDR3 DNA sequence: TGTGCCAGTAGTGGCTGGACAGGGGAGCACATTCAGTACTTC. It specifies CASSGWTGEHIQYF.

The V call is TRBV19, the J call TRBJ1-5; perhaps TRBD1 as D (6 bases). The V gene lost 3 bases and the J gene lost 5 bases, with 14 bases spanning the gap. Germline V gene data show CDR1 as LNHDA and CDR2 as SQIVND (reference sequence). This CDR3 has 15 amino acids. As DNA, the CDR3 is TGTGCCAGTAGTATGTCCGGGGGCCCGGATCAGCCCCAGCATTTT. Its protein product is CASSMSGGPDQPQHF.

The CDR3 nucleotides are TGTGCCAGCAAACCAGGTGGGGCTGGGTATGGCTACACCTTC. Protein product: CASKPGGAGYGYTF. V usage is TRBV6-5 and J usage is TRBJ1-2; maybe TRBD1 (5 bases). The CDR3 totals 14 residues. V was trimmed by 7 bases and J by 5 bases, leaving 17 bases between them. In germline, CDR1 is MNHEY, CDR2 SVGAGI.

This rearrangement joins TRBV15 to TRBJ1-5; 10 bases agree with TRBD1. The CDR3 length is 15 residues. Trimming cost V 6 bases and J 7 bases; bases outside gene matches: 9. CDR1 and CDR2 from the germline V gene are LNHNV and YYDKDF (reference sequence). This chain's CDR3 is CATRARDRGDQPQHF. The DNA of the CDR3 is TGTGCCACCAGGGCTAGGGACAGGGGCGACCAGCCCCAGCATTTT. The whole variable domain, filled in from reference TRBV15 and TRBJ1-5, reads DAMVIQNPRYQVTQFGKPVTLSCSQTLNHNVMYWYQQKSSQAPKLLFHYYDKDFNNEADTPDNFQSRRPNTSFCFLDIRSPGLGDTAMYLCATRARDRGDQPQHFGDGTRLSIL.

The rearrangement joins TRBV5-8 to TRBJ2-1; the match to TRBD2 covers 13 bases. The ends lost 6 bases at V and 2 bases at J; junction bases unmatched: 8. Germline assignment: CDR1 SGHTS and CDR2 YDEGEE. There are 17 residues in the CDR3. CDR3 in amino acids: CASKIGGLAGAYNEQFF. The CDR3 coding sequence is TGTGCCAGCAAGATAGGCGGACTAGCGGGGGCCTACAATGAGCAGTTCTTC.